The clone carrying this T cell receptor (beta chain) showed up many times. This record belongs to a study of molecular identifiers for immune sequencing clone quantification. Germline lookup yields CDR1 SEHNR and CDR2 FQNEAQ (reference sequence). Trimming shortened V by 6 bases and J by 5 bases, and 13 bases separated the two germline ends. The CDR3 contains 13 residues. TCRdb redid the calling of the PCR reads with MiXCR, one entry per CDR3 protein. The profile shows around 460,000 distinct CDR3 sequences, roughly 24% of them singletons. This clonotype was obtained from a human donor in good health. Some libraries in this study had Jurkat cell RNA spiked in. Material: naive CD8+ T cells from blood, with Jurkat cell RNA spiked in. The subset denotes: FACS-sorted CD8+CD4-CCR7+CD45RA+ naive T cells. The rearrangement links TRBV7-9 to TRBJ1-1; TRBD1 is a possible D gene (6 bases). The CDR3 bases are TGTGCCAGCAGTCAGGACAGCTGGACTGAAGCTTTCTTT. Residues: CASSQDSWTEAFF.